This T cell receptor (beta chain) was sequenced in a study of T cell responses to AZD1222 COVID-19 vaccine. This table comes from immunoSEQ multiplex PCR, and its TCRdb copy is limited to in-frame clones, with some not included. The table includes 150,000 to 200,000 clones, 70% to 90% detected once. CDR3 length equals 14 residues. V was clipped by 5 bases and J by 3 bases, with 14 bases between them. Germline assignment: CDR1 MNHEY and CDR2 SMNVEV (reference sequence). Sample: peripheral blood, taken 28 days after the second AZD1222 dose. The TCR originated in an adult who received the AZD1222 COVID-19 vaccine. The rearrangement uses TRBV27 and TRBJ2-7; a possible D gene is TRBD1 (7 bases). In DNA form, the CDR3 reads TGTGCCAGCAGTCCGGGGGACAGTTACTACGAGCAGTACTTC. Translated: CASSPGDSYYEQYF.